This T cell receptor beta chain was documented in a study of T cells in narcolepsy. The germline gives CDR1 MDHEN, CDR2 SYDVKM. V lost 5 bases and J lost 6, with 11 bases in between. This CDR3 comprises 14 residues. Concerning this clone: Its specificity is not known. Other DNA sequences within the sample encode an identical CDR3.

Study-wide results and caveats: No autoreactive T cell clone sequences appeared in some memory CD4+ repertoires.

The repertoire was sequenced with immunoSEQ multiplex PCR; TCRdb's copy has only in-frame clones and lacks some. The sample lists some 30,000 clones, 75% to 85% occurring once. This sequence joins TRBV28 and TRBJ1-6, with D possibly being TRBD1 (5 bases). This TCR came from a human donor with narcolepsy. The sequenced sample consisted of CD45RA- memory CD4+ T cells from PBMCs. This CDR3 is CASSPGAGNSPLHF. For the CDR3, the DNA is TGTGCCAGCAGTCCCGGGGCCGGTAATTCACCCCTCCACTTT.